These 15 T cell receptor beta chains were all obtained from the same sample, sequenced in a study of T-cell memory formation after mild COVID-19. TCRdb reprocessed the 5' RACE reads with MiXCR, giving one entry per CDR3 protein. This sample has more than 300,000 distinct CDR3 sequences, with around 15% found just once. What was sequenced was PBMCs or a T cell subset sorted from them (not recorded which). The receptors derive from a man aged 18 to 30 who had mild COVID-19 (a few samples of this study predate the infection). Cell type and time point are not known.

This clonotype came up a few times. V usage is TRBV11-1 and J usage is TRBJ1-4; D is unclear. Germline V gives CDR1 SGHAT, CDR2 FQDESV (reference sequence). With 2 bases removed from V and 12 bases from J, the gap between germline ends came to 13 bases. CDR3 length: 13 amino acids. The CDR3 sequence is CASSLHVQEELFF. The CDR3 region has the DNA TGTGCCAGCAGCTTACATGTGCAGGAAGAACTGTTTTTT.

The rearrangement links TRBV5-4 to TRBJ2-1, with D maybe TRBD2 (6 bases). The CDR3 is made up of 9 amino acids. Between the trimmed V and J ends, which lost 7 bases and 10 bases, there was a span of 6 bases. From germline, CDR1 is SGHNT and CDR2 YYREEE (reference sequence). DNA of the CDR3: TGTGCCAGCGGGAGGGAGCAGTTCTTC. As protein: CASGREQFF.

The rearrangement links TRBV7-9 to TRBJ1-1; D is uncertain. V was pared by 1 base and J by 4 bases, with 16 bases between. This CDR3 is built from 16 residues. Germline CDR1 reads SEHNR; CDR2 reads FQNEAQ (reference sequence). CDR3 nucleotide sequence: TGTGCCAGCAGCTTAGGGCGATACGGGGTCGGCACTGAAGCTTTCTTT. Amino acids: CASSLGRYGVGTEAFF.

This clonotype was observed a few times. The chain combines TRBV7-8 with TRBJ1-2; D is possibly TRBD1 (6 bases). Germline lookup yields CDR1 SGHVS and CDR2 FQNEAQ. The CDR3 totals 13 residues. V lost 10 bases and J 7 bases, leaving 19 bases between the germline ends. In nucleotides, the CDR3 is TGTGCCACCAGGGCAGGGGAGTCCGGTGGCTACACCTTC. This sequence encodes CATRAGESGGYTF.

In this sample, this clonotype turned up many times. The junction departs from the called germline gene at one end, perhaps through a read error. The J gene is TRBJ2-1, the V gene TRBV9; D is perhaps TRBD2 (6 bases). The germline CDR1 and CDR2 sequences are SGDLS and YYNGEE. This CDR3 has 14 residues. The CDR3 DNA follows: TGCGCCAGCAGCCCCTCTGGGGGGTACAATGAGCAGTTCTTC. Its protein product is CASSPSGGYNEQFF.

This clonotype was detected only a few times. This chain connects TRBV10-3 to TRBJ2-7; 8 bases line up with TRBD2. The CDR3 spans 15 residues. Germline trimming cut 6 bases from V and 6 bases from J; bases unmatched to any gene: 13. Germline V lookup: CDR1 ENHRY, CDR2 SYGVKD. In nucleotides, the CDR3 is TGTGCCATCAGCCCCCCCCCCGGGGGGGCATCCGAGCAGTACTTC. Amino acids: CAISPPPGGASEQYF.

This chain joins TRBV7-9 and TRBJ2-3, with D possibly matching TRBD2 (5 bases). The CDR3 is 15 residues long. Germline loops: CDR1 SEHNR, CDR2 FQNEAQ (reference sequence). With 1 base removed from V and 3 bases from J, the gap between germline ends came to 11 bases. The CDR3 region is CASSLVPSLTDTQYF. Written as DNA, the CDR3 is TGTGCCAGCAGCTTAGTTCCTAGCTTGACAGATACGCAGTATTTT.

CDR3 nucleotides: TGCGCCAGCAGCTTGGGACAGGGATTGAGGTCGTATGACACCTTC. Its protein product is CASSLGQGLRSYDTF. The chain joins TRBV5-1 to TRBJ1-2; TRBD1 matches at 7 bases. The CDR3 loop spans 15 amino acids. Trimming took 0 bases from V and 12 from J; bases not matched to a gene: 14. CDR1 is SGHRS, CDR2 YFSETQ, per germline.

V usage is TRBV7-3 and J usage is TRBJ2-2; D may be TRBD1 (5 bases). This CDR3 has 13 amino acids. The germline gives CDR1 SGHTA, CDR2 FQGTGA. The V end lost 8 bases, the J end lost 8 bases, and 15 bases lay between the germline ends. CDR3 sequence reads: CASGRAGAGELFF. CDR3 nucleotide sequence: TGTGCCAGCGGTCGAGCTGGGGCGGGGGAGCTGTTTTTT.

This clonotype was seen repeatedly, ten times or more. The rearrangement links TRBV20-1 to TRBJ2-7, with D perhaps TRBD1 (6 bases). The CDR3 loop spans 15 amino acids. V lost 3 bases to trimming and J lost 4 bases, with 19 bases between them. Germline-derived CDR1 and CDR2 are DFQATT and SNEGSKA (reference sequence). The CDR3 is CSARPFTGTEYEQYF. The CDR3 DNA reads as TGCAGTGCTAGGCCATTCACAGGGACGGAATACGAGCAGTACTTC.

The chain is built from TRBV5-4 and TRBJ2-5; 9 bases are shared with TRBD1. V was clipped by 5 bases and J by 2 bases; unmatched bases: 7. The CDR3 consists of 15 residues. The germline gives CDR1 SGHNT, CDR2 YYREEE (reference sequence). CDR3 sequence reads: CASSYWTGAQETQYF. CDR3 in DNA: TGTGCCAGCAGTTATTGGACAGGGGCTCAAGAGACCCAGTACTTC.

The chain joins TRBV6-2 or TRBV6-3 to TRBJ1-2; D is unclear. The CDR3 contains 15 residues. Germline assignment: CDR1 MNHEY and CDR2 SVGEGT. V shed 8 bases and J shed 0 bases, with 16 bases lying between them. The chain's CDR3 is CASCRGELANYGYTF. For the CDR3, the DNA is TGTGCCAGCTGCCGCGGGGAGTTAGCTAACTATGGCTACACCTTC.

This clonotype was observed a few times. The rearrangement uses TRBV12-3 or TRBV12-4 and TRBJ2-3; 7 bases are shared with TRBD1. The CDR3 runs 15 residues. V dropped 2 bases and J dropped 5; count of bases not matched to a gene: 7. The CDR3 protein is CASSLQQGWGDTQYF. CDR3 DNA: TGTGCCAGCAGTTTACAACAGGGGTGGGGAGATACGCAGTATTTT.

This clonotype was picked up a small number of times. The chain joins TRBV9 to TRBJ2-3; TRBD2 might be the D (5 bases). The CDR3 covers 15 residues. The germline CDR1 and CDR2 sequences are SGDLS and YYNGEE. With 1 base removed from V and 0 bases from J, the gap between germline ends came to 9 bases. CDR3 bases: TGTGCCAGCAGCGTAAGAGCGGTTAGCACAGATACGCAGTATTTT. As protein: CASSVRAVSTDTQYF.

This clonotype was seen only a few times. The chain recombines TRBV24-1 with TRBJ2-1; 7 bases agree with TRBD1. CDR1 is KGHDR, CDR2 SFDVKD, per germline. V shed 3 bases and J 7 bases; nucleotides not matched to a gene: 11. The CDR3 totals 16 residues. This CDR3 is CATSDPKKGAGNEQFF. As DNA, the CDR3 is TGTGCCACCAGTGATCCAAAAAAGGGGGCCGGGAATGAGCAGTTCTTC.